Listed here is a single T cell receptor beta chain. Antigen: not known. This specimen belongs to a study of type 1 regulatory T cells. Looking at the study overall: T-allo10 is an in vitro-generated, Tr1-enriched CD4 T cell product specific for alloantigen.

Study-level results: Compared with non-type 1 regulatory T cells, type 1 regulatory T cells showed a more restricted TCR repertoire.

CDR3 length: 14 residues. Losses at the gene ends were 7 bases for V and 3 bases for J; bases not matched to a gene: 5. Per the germline V gene, CDR1 is MDHEN and CDR2 is SYDVKM. TCRdb analysed the reads with MiXCR anew, one entry per CDR3 protein. Of 70,000 or so distinct CDR3 sequences in the sample, roughly 20% were seen once. This TCR derives from a human donor in good health. The chain employs TRBV28 and TRBJ1-5, with TRBD1 matching 8 bases. Sequenced material: cultured type 1 regulatory T (Tr1) cells, either the whole culture or a sorted fraction (not recorded which). The CDR3 sequence: CASTPGQDNQPQHF. The CDR3 coding sequence is TGTGCCAGCACCCCGGGACAGGACAATCAGCCCCAGCATTTT.